One sample yielded the 8 T cell receptor beta chains listed below, sequenced in a study of T cell changes during pregnancy in multiple sclerosis. Only in-frame clones appear in the TCRdb table, and some are missing; sequencing was by immunoSEQ multiplex PCR. The data contain approximately 66,000 clones, 85% to 95% of them singletons. The sample consisted of peripheral blood, taken in the third trimester of pregnancy. The receptors shown here come from a female donor in good health, enrolled as a control in a pregnancy study.

This rearrangement joins TRBV10-3 to TRBJ1-5, with D tentatively TRBD1 (6 bases). Germline CDR1 ENHRY, CDR2 SYGVKD. The CDR3 has 14 residues. Trimming took off 5 bases at V and 2 bases at J, with 10 bases between the two ends. This CDR3 is CAISLQGGNQPQHF. CDR3 bases: TGTGCCATCAGTCTACAGGGCGGCAATCAGCCCCAGCATTTT.

V and J are TRBV7-9 and TRBJ2-2; 13 bases map to TRBD2. There are 16 residues in the CDR3. The V gene's germline CDR1 is SEHNR and CDR2 FQNEAQ (reference sequence). V dropped 4 bases and J dropped 8; count of bases not matched to a gene: 7. The CDR3 nucleotides are TGTGCCAGCAGCTCCAGACTAGCGGGGGGAGAAGGGGAGCTGTTTTTT. As protein: CASSSRLAGGEGELFF. The variable domain in full, completed from reference TRBV7-9 and TRBJ2-2, reads DTGVSQNPRHKITKRGQNVTFRCDPISEHNRLYWYRQTLGQGPEFLTYFQNEAQLEKSRLLSDRFSAERPKGSFSTLEIQRTEQGDSAMYLCASSSRLAGGEGELFFGEGSRLTVL.

The chain is built from TRBV7-2 and TRBJ1-2; no definite D call. Trimming removed 5 bases at V and 7 bases at J, with 8 bases between. The germline V gene encodes CDR1 SGHTA and CDR2 FQGNSA. The CDR3 extends over 11 amino acids. Here the CDR3 reads CASSPDTGYTF. The CDR3 DNA reads TGTGCCAGCAGCCCCGACACTGGCTACACCTTC. The full variable domain, completed using reference TRBV7-2 and TRBJ1-2, is GAGVSQSPSNKVTEKGKDVELRCDPISGHTALYWYRQSLGQGLEFLIYFQGNSAPDKSGLPSDRFSAERTGGSVSTLTIQRTQQEDSAVYLCASSPDTGYTFGSGTRLTVV.

This chain joins TRBV6-5 and TRBJ2-5; 8 nucleotides line up with TRBD2. CDR3 length: 16 amino acids. CDR1 MNHEY and CDR2 SVGAGI come from the germline V gene. The V segment lost 0 bases and the J segment 4 bases; nucleotides outside the gene matches: 7. The CDR3 here is CASSYSGSGVRETQYF. The DNA of the CDR3 is TGTGCCAGCAGTTACTCGGGTAGCGGGGTCAGAGAGACCCAGTACTTC.

The rearrangement links TRBV4-1 to TRBJ2-1; D is uncertain. With 4 bases removed from V and 8 bases from J, the gap between germline ends came to 12 bases. Germline loops: CDR1 MGHRA, CDR2 YSYEKL. The CDR3 length is 13 residues. CDR3 protein: CASSRVLPDEQFF. The CDR3 nucleotides are TGCGCCAGCAGCCGCGTCCTGCCGGATGAGCAGTTCTTC.

This chain uses TRBV19 with TRBJ2-1; 7 positions match TRBD1. Germline values: CDR1 LNHDA, CDR2 SQIVND (reference sequence). The CDR3 is 13 residues long. V trimming: 6 bases; J trimming: 10 bases; junction bases outside the gene matches: 9. The CDR3 DNA reads as TGTGCCAGTAGGGAACAGGGGATTAGGGAGCAGTTCTTC. It yields the protein CASREQGIREQFF.

The V call is TRBV28, the J call TRBJ1-5, with D perhaps matching TRBD1 (6 bases). The CDR3 loop spans 16 amino acids. Germline V lookup: CDR1 MDHEN, CDR2 SYDVKM. V lost 5 bases to trimming and J lost 2 bases, with 16 bases between them. The CDR3 is CASSLYRALGNQPQHF. CDR3 DNA: TGTGCCAGCAGTCTCTACAGGGCTCTTGGCAATCAGCCCCAGCATTTT.

The chain carries TRBV15 and TRBJ1-2; no definite D call. Germline V gene data show CDR1 as LNHNV and CDR2 as YYDKDF (reference sequence). There are 14 residues in the CDR3. The ends were cut back, 1 base at V and 6 bases at J, with 12 bases in the middle. Here the CDR3 DNA reads TGTGCCACCAGCAGAGCCGGCAGGTTCGATGGCTACACCTTC. This codes for CATSRAGRFDGYTF. Drawing the rest from reference TRBV15 and TRBJ1-2, the complete variable domain is DAMVIQNPRYQVTQFGKPVTLSCSQTLNHNVMYWYQQKSSQAPKLLFHYYDKDFNNEADTPDNFQSRRPNTSFCFLDIRSPGLGDTAMYLCATSRAGRFDGYTFGSGTRLTVV.